A selection of T cell receptor beta chains follows, all from one sample in a study of beta chain features in type 1 diabetes. The protocol was immunoSEQ multiplex PCR, while the TCRdb copy is restricted to in-frame clones and leaves out a portion. The sample shows approximately 140,000 clones, 7% to 10% of them seen only once. Sequencing input: central memory CD4+ T cells from blood. Source of these receptors: a man aged 25-45 years with type 1 diabetes. Both conserved end residues are part of each CDR3. A D gene is named only where the DNA matches it firmly. Size values are once, few and many counts, or a class for expanded clones, and some rows have none.

V,J,D,size,CDR3,DNA
TRBV5-4,TRBJ1-5,.,.,CASSFGEGQPQHF,TGTGCCAGCAGCTTCGGGGAGGGACAGCCCCAGCATTTT
TRBV28,TRBJ1-6,.,many,CASYQTGSPLHF,TGTGCCAGCTATCAAACGGGTTCACCCCTCCACTTT
TRBV15,TRBJ2-1,.,few,CATSRDLRPERFF,TGTGCCACCAGCAGAGATCTCCGGCCCGAGCGGTTCTTC
TRBV4-2,TRBJ2-1,TRBD1,.,CASSRGFRGQYNEQFF,TGTGCCAGCAGCCGCGGTTTCAGGGGACAGTACAATGAGCAGTTCTTC
TRBV28,TRBJ1-5,TRBD1,.,CAGGTGFLRPQHF,TGTGCCGGCGGGACAGGCTTTCTTCGGCCCCAGCATTTT
TRBV14,TRBJ1-5,.,.,CASSQALDLRYSNQPQHF,TGTGCCAGCAGCCAAGCCTTGGACTTGAGGTATAGCAATCAGCCCCAGCATTTT
TRBV7-9,TRBJ2-5,.,few,CASSYWGEETQYF,TGTGCCAGCAGCTACTGGGGCGAGGAGACCCAGTACTTC
TRBV15,TRBJ1-6,.,.,CATSRQPRGNSPLHF,TGTGCCACCAGCAGACAACCCCGGGGGAATTCACCCCTCCACTTT
TRBV4-2,TRBJ1-6,TRBD1,.,CASSQDRGYNSPLHF,TGTGCCAGCAGCCAAGACAGGGGGTATAATTCACCCCTCCACTTT
TRBV7-6,TRBJ2-5,.,few,CASSLGGTQYF,TGTGCCAGCAGCTTAGGCGGGACCCAGTACTTC
TRBV29-1,TRBJ2-3,TRBD2,.,CSVDSGDHTDTQYF,TGCAGCGTTGATAGCGGGGACCACACAGATACGCAGTATTTT
TRBV7-2,TRBJ2-1,.,few,CAIPGSLSYNEQFF,TGTGCCATCCCAGGTTCCCTCTCCTACAATGAGCAGTTCTTC
TRBV2,TRBJ2-5,TRBD1,few,CASSEVGQAQETQYF,TGTGCCAGCAGTGAAGTGGGACAGGCTCAAGAGACCCAGTACTTC
TRBV29-1,TRBJ2-5,.,few,CSVGSRGGETQYF,TGCAGCGTTGGTAGTAGGGGTGGAGAGACCCAGTACTTC
TRBV29-1,TRBJ1-4,.,many,CSVVGGGAREKLFF,TGCAGCGTTGTGGGGGGGGGAGCGAGGGAAAAACTGTTTTTT
TRBV7-8,TRBJ2-3,.,few,CASSFIDTQYF,TGTGCCAGCAGCTTTATTGATACGCAGTATTTT
TRBV7-3,TRBJ1-4,.,.,CASAGPPTNEKLFF,TGTGCCAGCGCGGGCCCGCCAACTAATGAAAAACTGTTTTTT
TRBV4-3,TRBJ1-6,.,.,CASSQDRSSPLHF,TGCGCCAGCAGCCAAGATCGGAGTTCACCCCTCCACTTT
TRBV15,TRBJ2-7,.,few,CATSPSRALTLYEQYF,TGTGCCACCAGCCCCTCCCGAGCCCTGACTCTTTACGAGCAGTACTTC
TRBV5-4,TRBJ1-2,TRBD1,.,CASSFLTGGLDGYTF,TGTGCCAGCAGCTTCCTGACAGGGGGCTTAGATGGCTACACCTTC
TRBV7-2,TRBJ2-3,TRBD2,.,CASSSGTSVVAQYF,TGTGCCAGCAGCTCCGGGACTAGCGTTGTGGCGCAGTATTTT
TRBV11-2,TRBJ1-2,TRBD1,.,CASSLPGQGANGYTF,TGTGCCAGCAGCTTACCGGGACAGGGAGCAAATGGCTACACCTTC
TRBV29-1,TRBJ1-2,.,.,CSVVGRWNYGYTF,TGCAGCGTTGTGGGCAGGTGGAACTATGGCTACACCTTC
TRBV6-4,TRBJ1-2,.,once,CASSDSGGGGYTF,TGTGCCAGCAGTGACTCAGGTGGAGGTGGCTACACCTTC
TRBV5-1,TRBJ2-1,.,.,CASSLGPTYDNEQFF,TGCGCCAGCAGCTTGGGCCCGACTTATGACAATGAGCAGTTCTTC